One and the same sample provided the 12 T cell receptor beta chains below, sequenced in a study of T cells in pancreatic ductal adenocarcinoma. Some clones are missing from TCRdb's copy, which holds only in-frame ones; the method was immunoSEQ multiplex PCR. The sample holds tens of thousands of clones, approximately 94% seen once. Selected pancreatic ductal adenocarcinoma patients had undergone surgery without neoadjuvant therapy. Sequenced input: PBMCs. Receptor source: a human donor with pancreatic ductal adenocarcinoma.

This clone showed up just once. The V and J genes are TRBV14 and TRBJ2-2, with D unresolved. Per the germline V gene, CDR1 is SGHDN and CDR2 is FVKESK. Trimming cost V 0 bases and J 5 bases, with 7 bases left between them. The CDR3 runs to 14 residues. CDR3 DNA: TGTGCCAGCAGCCAAGATCACGGAACCGGGGAGCTGTTTTTT. Translation gives CASSQDHGTGELFF.

The V gene is TRBV4-2, the J gene TRBJ1-2; D gene ambiguous. Germline-derived CDR1 and CDR2 are LGHNA and YNFKEQ. This CDR3 has 15 amino acids. Trimming left V 1 base short and J 8 bases short, with 17 bases between. The CDR3 bases are TGTGCCAGCAGCCAAGGCGGGTCCCGGGTTCAGGGCTACACCTTC. Translated: CASSQGGSRVQGYTF.

V and J are TRBV27 and TRBJ2-2; unclear D gene. This CDR3 comprises 13 residues. V was trimmed by 2 bases and J by 3 bases, leaving 4 bases between them. Germline V lookup: CDR1 MNHEY, CDR2 SMNVEV (reference sequence). The CDR3 nucleotides read TGTGCCAGCAGTTTAGTCGACACCGGGGAGCTGTTTTTT. It specifies CASSLVDTGELFF.

The chain joins TRBV7-8 to TRBJ2-7; no reliable D call. V was pared by 4 bases and J by 3 bases, with 7 bases between. This CDR3 contains 12 residues. The germline V gene has CDR1 SGHVS and CDR2 FQNEAQ. CDR3 DNA: TGTGCCAGCAGCTCTGGCCTCTACGAGCAGTACTTC. Translating gives CASSSGLYEQYF.

The chain combines TRBV7-2 with TRBJ2-3; 7 positions agree with TRBD2. The V gene end was trimmed by 3 bases and the J gene end by 2 bases; junction bases not matched to a gene: 5. The CDR3 sequence is 15 residues long. Per germline, CDR1 SGHTA and CDR2 FQGNSA. CDR3 coding DNA: TGTGCCAGCAGCTTTAGTGGGACTAACACAGATACGCAGTATTTT. Its translation is CASSFSGTNTDTQYF.

J is TRBJ2-2 and V is TRBV9; 13 bases are shared with TRBD2. The trim removed 0 bases at V and 7 bases at J, leaving 15 bases unmatched. The germline gives CDR1 SGDLS, CDR2 YYNGEE. This CDR3 contains 20 residues. Here the CDR3 DNA reads TGTGCCAGCAGCGTAGCCACAACGGGGTGGACTAGCGGGAGAGGCGGGGAGCTGTTTTTT. Encoded protein: CASSVATTGWTSGRGGELFF.

This clone has more than one count but fewer than ten. The gene calls are TRBV5-1 and TRBJ2-7, with 11 positions matching TRBD1. Germline CDR1 SGHRS, CDR2 YFSETQ. The CDR3 spans 14 residues. V lost 3 bases and J lost 7; bases outside the gene matches: 6. The CDR3 sequence is CASSSTGTGGEQYF. The CDR3 nucleotides read TGCGCCAGCAGCTCGACCGGGACAGGGGGAGAGCAGTACTTC.

The gene calls are TRBV19 and TRBJ2-2, with D unclear. Trimming left V 2 bases short and J 1 base short, with 8 bases between. Germline loops: CDR1 LNHDA, CDR2 SQIVND (reference sequence). The CDR3 consists of 15 residues. CDR3 in DNA: TGTGCCAGTAGTATATTGACACTGAACACCGGGGAGCTGTTTTTT. Amino acids: CASSILTLNTGELFF.

The count of this clone is one. The chain uses TRBV5-1 and TRBJ1-1; maybe TRBD1 (5 bases). V lost 3 bases and J lost 2, with 20 bases in between. The CDR3 sequence is 17 residues long. Germline V lookup: CDR1 SGHRS, CDR2 YFSETQ. The CDR3 DNA sequence: TGCGCCAGCAGCTCCTCCCTTCAGGGATTCGGAAACACTGAAGCTTTCTTT. Amino acids: CASSSSLQGFGNTEAFF.

This clone has more than one count but fewer than ten. The rearrangement links TRBV7-9 to TRBJ1-3, with D unresolved. The CDR3 length is 14 residues. Germline lookup yields CDR1 SEHNR and CDR2 FQNEAQ (reference sequence). V was cut by 5 bases and J by 2 bases, with 10 bases left in between. The DNA of the CDR3 is TGTGCCAGCAGCCAGGAGGTTGCTGGAAACACCATATATTTT. Translating it yields CASSQEVAGNTIYF.

The rearrangement uses TRBV19 and TRBJ1-1; 9 bases map to TRBD1. This CDR3 spans 17 amino acids. J lost 8 bases, V lost 3 bases, and 16 bases had no gene match. CDR1 and CDR2 from the germline V gene are LNHDA and SQIVND (reference sequence). The CDR3 region is CASSIGPSARDRAEAFF. CDR3 coding DNA: TGTGCCAGTAGTATCGGCCCATCAGCGCGGGACAGGGCGGAAGCTTTCTTT. Supplemented by reference TRBV19 and TRBJ1-1, the full variable domain reads DGGITQSPKYLFRKEGQNVTLSCEQNLNHDAMYWYRQDPGQGLRLIYYSQIVNDFQKGDIAEGYSVSREKKESFPLTVTSAQKNPTAFYLCASSIGPSARDRAEAFFGQGTRLTVV.

This sequence joins TRBV19 and TRBJ1-1; 8 bases align to TRBD1. V was clipped by 8 bases and J by 4 bases; unmatched bases: 9. This CDR3 has 14 residues. Germline CDR1 is LNHDA and CDR2 is SQIVND (reference sequence). CDR3 protein: CASVRRGPGTEAFF. The DNA of the CDR3 is TGTGCCAGTGTCCGCAGGGGGCCTGGCACTGAAGCTTTCTTT.